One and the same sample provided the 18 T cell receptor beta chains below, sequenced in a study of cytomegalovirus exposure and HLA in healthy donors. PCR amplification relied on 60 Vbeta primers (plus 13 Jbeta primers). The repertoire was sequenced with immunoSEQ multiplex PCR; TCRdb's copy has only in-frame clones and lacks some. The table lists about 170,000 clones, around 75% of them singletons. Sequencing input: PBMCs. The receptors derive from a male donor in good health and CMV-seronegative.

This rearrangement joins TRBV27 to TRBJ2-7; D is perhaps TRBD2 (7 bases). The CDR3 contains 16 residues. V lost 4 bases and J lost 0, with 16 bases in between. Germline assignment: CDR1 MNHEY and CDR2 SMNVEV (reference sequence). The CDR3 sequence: CASSSLGGGNSYEQYF. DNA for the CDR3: TGTGCCAGCAGTTCCCTTGGCGGGGGCAACTCCTACGAGCAGTACTTC.

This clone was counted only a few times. The CDR3 here is CASSYSRYTEAFF. The CDR3, as DNA: TGTGCCAGCAGTTACTCGAGGTACACTGAAGCTTTCTTT. J is TRBJ1-1 and V is TRBV6-5; D unresolved. From germline, CDR1 is MNHEY and CDR2 SVGAGI. The CDR3 runs to 13 residues. V was trimmed by 0 bases and J by 3 bases, leaving 5 bases between them.

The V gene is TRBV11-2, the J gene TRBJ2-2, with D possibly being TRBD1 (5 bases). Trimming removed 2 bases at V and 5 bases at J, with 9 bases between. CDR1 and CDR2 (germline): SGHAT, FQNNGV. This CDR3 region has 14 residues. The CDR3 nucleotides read TGTGCCAGCAGCTTACTAGGGGAAACCGGGGAGCTGTTTTTT. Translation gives CASSLLGETGELFF.

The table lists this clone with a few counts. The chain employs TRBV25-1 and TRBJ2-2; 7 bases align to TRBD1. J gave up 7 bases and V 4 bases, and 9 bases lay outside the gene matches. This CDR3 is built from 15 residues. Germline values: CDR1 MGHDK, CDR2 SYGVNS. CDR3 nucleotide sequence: TGTGCCAGCAGTGGCTTGACAGGGCTAAACGGGGAGCTGTTTTTT. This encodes CASSGLTGLNGELFF.

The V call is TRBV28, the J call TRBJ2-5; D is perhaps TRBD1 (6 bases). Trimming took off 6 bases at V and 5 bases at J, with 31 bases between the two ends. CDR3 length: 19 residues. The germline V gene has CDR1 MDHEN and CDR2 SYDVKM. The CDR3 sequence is CASSPTRRGWIDEGETQYF. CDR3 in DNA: TGTGCCAGCAGCCCTACTCGCAGGGGATGGATCGACGAGGGGGAGACCCAGTACTTC.

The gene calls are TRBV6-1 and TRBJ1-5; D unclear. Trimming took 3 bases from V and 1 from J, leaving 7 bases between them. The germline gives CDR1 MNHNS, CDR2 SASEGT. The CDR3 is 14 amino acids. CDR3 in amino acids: CASSDGRSNQPQHF. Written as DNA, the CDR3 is TGTGCCAGCAGTGACGGTCGGAGCAATCAGCCCCAGCATTTT.

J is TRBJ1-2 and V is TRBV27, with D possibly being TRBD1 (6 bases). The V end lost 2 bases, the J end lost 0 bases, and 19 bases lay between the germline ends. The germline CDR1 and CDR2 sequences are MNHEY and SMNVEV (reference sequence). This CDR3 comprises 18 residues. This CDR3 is CASSLTRDTTRTNYGYTF. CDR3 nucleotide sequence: TGTGCCAGCAGTTTAACCAGGGACACAACCAGAACTAACTATGGCTACACCTTC.

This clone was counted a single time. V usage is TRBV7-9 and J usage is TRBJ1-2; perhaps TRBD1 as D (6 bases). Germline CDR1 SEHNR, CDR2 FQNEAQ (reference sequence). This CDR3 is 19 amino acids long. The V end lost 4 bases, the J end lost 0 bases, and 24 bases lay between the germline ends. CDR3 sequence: CASSSPAGASVPANYGYTF. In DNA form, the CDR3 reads TGTGCCAGCAGCTCCCCGGCAGGGGCCTCCGTACCAGCTAACTATGGCTACACCTTC.

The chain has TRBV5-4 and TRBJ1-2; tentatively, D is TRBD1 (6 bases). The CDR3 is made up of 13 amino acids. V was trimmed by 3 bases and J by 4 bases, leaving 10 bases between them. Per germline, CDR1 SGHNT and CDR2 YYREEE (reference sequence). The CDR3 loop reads CASSSKDSYGYTF. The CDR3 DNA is TGTGCCAGCAGCTCCAAGGACAGCTATGGCTACACCTTC. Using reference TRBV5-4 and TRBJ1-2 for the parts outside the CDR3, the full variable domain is ETGVTQSPTHLIKTRGQQVTLRCSSQSGHNTVSWYQQALGQGPQFIFQYYREEENGRGNFPPRFSGLQFPNYSSELNVNALELDDSALYLCASSSKDSYGYTFGSGTRLTVV.

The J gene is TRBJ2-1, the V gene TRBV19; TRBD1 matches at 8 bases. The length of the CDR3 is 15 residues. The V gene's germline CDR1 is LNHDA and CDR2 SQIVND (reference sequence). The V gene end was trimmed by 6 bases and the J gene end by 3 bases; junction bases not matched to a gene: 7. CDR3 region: CASRLGTGVYNEQFF. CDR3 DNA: TGTGCCAGTAGACTAGGGACAGGTGTCTACAATGAGCAGTTCTTC.

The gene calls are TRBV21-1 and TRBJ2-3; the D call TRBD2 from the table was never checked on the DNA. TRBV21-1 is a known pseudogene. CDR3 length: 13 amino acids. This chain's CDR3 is CATMGVSWDTQYF. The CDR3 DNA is TGTGCCACAATGGGAGTTTCCTGGGATACGCAGTATTTT.

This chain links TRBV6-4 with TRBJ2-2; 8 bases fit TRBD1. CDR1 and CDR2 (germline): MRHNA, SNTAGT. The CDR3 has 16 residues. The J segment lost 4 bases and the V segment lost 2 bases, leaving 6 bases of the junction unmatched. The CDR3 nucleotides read TGTGCCAGCAGTGACAAGACAGGGGCGCCCACCGGGGAGCTGTTTTTT. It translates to CASSDKTGAPTGELFF.

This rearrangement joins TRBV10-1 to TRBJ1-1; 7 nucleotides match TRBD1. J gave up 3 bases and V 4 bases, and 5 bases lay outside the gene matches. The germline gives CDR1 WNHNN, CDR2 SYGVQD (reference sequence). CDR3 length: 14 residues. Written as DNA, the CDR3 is TGCGCCAGCAGTGTTCAGCAGGGGGACACTGAAGCTTTCTTT. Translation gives CASSVQQGDTEAFF.

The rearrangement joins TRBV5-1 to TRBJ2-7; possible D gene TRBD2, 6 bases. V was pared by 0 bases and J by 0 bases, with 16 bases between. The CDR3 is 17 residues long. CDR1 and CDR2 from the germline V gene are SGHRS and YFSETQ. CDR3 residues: CASSLAGVADVSYEQYF. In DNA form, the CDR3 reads TGCGCCAGCAGCTTGGCGGGAGTAGCGGACGTCTCCTACGAGCAGTACTTC.

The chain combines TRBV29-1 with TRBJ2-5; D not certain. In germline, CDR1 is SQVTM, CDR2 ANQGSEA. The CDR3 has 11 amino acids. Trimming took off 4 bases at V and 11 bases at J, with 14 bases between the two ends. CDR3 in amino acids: CSVGHLREQYF. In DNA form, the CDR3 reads TGCAGCGTTGGACATTTACGAGAGCAGTACTTC.

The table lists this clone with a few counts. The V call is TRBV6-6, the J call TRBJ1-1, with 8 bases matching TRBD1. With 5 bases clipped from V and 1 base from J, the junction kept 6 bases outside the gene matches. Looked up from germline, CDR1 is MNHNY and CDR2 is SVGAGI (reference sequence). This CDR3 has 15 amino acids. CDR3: CASSPGTGGNTEAFF. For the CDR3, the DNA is TGTGCCAGCAGTCCCGGGACAGGCGGGAACACTGAAGCTTTCTTT.

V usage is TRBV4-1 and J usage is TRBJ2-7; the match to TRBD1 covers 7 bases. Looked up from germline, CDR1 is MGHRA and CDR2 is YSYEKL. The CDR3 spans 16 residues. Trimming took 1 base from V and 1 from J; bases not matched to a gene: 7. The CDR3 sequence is CASSQGAQGYSYEQYF. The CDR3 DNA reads TGCGCCAGCAGCCAAGGAGCACAGGGGTATTCCTACGAGCAGTACTTC.

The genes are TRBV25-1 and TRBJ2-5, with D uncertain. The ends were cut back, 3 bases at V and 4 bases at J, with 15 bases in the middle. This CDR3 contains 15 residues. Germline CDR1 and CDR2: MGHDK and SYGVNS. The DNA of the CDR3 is TGTGCCAGCAGTGACTTAGGCCCGCCGGGAGAGACCCAGTACTTC. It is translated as CASSDLGPPGETQYF.